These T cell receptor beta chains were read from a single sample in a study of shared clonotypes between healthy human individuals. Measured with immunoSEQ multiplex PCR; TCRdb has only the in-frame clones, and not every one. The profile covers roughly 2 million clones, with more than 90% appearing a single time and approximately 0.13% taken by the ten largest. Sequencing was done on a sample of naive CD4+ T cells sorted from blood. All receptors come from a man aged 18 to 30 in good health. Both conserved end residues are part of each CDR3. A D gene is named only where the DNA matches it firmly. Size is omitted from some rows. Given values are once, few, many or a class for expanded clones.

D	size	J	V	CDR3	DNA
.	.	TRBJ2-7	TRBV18	CASSPKRTGSSSTYEQYF	TGTGCCAGCTCACCCAAAAGGACGGGATCTTCTTCAACCTACGAGCAGTACTTC
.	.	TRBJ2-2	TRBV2	CASRGSSNTGELFF	TGTGCCAGCCGGGGTTCCTCGAACACCGGGGAGCTGTTTTTT
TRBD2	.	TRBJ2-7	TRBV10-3	CAISESLAGTTYEQYF	TGTGCCATCAGTGAGTCGCTAGCGGGAACTACTTACGAGCAGTACTTC
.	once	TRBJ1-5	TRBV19	CASSNGHLGYQPQHF	TGTGCCAGTAGTAATGGACATCTCGGGTACCAGCCCCAGCATTTT
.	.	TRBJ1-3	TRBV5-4	CASRRRGGAASGNTIYF	TGTGCCAGCAGACGCAGGGGAGGGGCGGCCTCTGGAAACACCATATATTTT
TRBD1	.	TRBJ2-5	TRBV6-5	CASTGTGGTGTQYF	TGTGCCAGCACCGGGACAGGGGGTACTGGGACCCAGTACTTC
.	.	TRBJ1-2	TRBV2	CASSEPGVYGYTF	TGTGCCAGCAGTGAACCGGGGGTCTATGGCTACACCTTC
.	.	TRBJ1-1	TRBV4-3	CASSQDHPVNTEAFF	TGCGCCAGCAGCCAAGATCACCCAGTGAACACTGAAGCTTTCTTT
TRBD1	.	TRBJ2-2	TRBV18	CASSPQGTGVTGELFF	TGTGCCAGCTCACCACAGGGGACAGGGGTGACCGGGGAGCTGTTTTTT
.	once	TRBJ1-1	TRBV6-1	CASPREGWTEAFF	TGTGCCAGCCCAAGGGAGGGTTGGACTGAAGCTTTCTTT
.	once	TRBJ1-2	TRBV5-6	CASSFQGKGVDGYTF	TGTGCCAGCAGTTTTCAGGGGAAAGGGGTCGACGGCTACACCTTC
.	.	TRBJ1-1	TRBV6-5	CASGTDAWNTEAFF	TGTGCCAGTGGGACGGATGCTTGGAACACTGAAGCTTTCTTT
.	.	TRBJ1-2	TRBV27	CASSPLQGNYGYTF	TGTGCCAGCAGTCCCCTCCAGGGCAACTATGGCTACACCTTC
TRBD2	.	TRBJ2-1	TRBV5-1	CASSGGLAGDSYNEQFF	TGCGCCAGCAGCGGGGGACTAGCGGGAGACTCCTACAATGAGCAGTTCTTC
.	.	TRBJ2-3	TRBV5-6	CASSLMKYTDTQYF	TGTGCCAGCAGCTTGATGAAGTACACAGATACGCAGTATTTT
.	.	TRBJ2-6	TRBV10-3	CAISGGAGANVLTF	TGTGCCATCAGTGGAGGGGCTGGGGCCAACGTCCTGACTTTC
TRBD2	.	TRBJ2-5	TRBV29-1	CSIRLAGQETQYF	TGCAGCATCCGACTAGCGGGGCAAGAGACCCAGTACTTC
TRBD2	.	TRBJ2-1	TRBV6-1	CASRASGESYNEQFF	TGTGCCAGCAGGGCTAGCGGGGAGTCCTACAATGAGCAGTTCTTC
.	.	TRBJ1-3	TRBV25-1	CASSESEAGGGNTIYF	TGTGCCAGCAGTGAATCGGAGGCAGGCGGCGGAAACACCATATATTTT
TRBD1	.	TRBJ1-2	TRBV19	CASSIDGTELYGYTF	TGTGCCAGTAGTATAGACGGGACAGAACTTTATGGCTACACCTTC
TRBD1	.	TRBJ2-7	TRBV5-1	CASSLGGTGGTYEQYF	TGCGCCAGCAGCCTGGGAGGGACAGGGGGCACCTACGAGCAGTACTTC
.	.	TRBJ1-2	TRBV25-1	CASSHSAEDYGYTF	TGTGCCAGCAGTCATAGCGCGGAGGACTATGGCTACACCTTC
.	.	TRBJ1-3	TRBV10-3	CAISEPAFGGNTIYF	TGTGCCATCAGTGAGCCGGCCTTCGGGGGAAACACCATATATTTT
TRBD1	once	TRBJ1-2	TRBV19	CASSFGQGGNYGYTF	TGTGCCAGTAGTTTCGGACAGGGGGGGAACTATGGCTACACCTTC
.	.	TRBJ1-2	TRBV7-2	CASAWRAGGNSNYGYTF	TGTGCCAGCGCTTGGCGGGCGGGGGGCAATAGTAACTATGGCTACACCTTC
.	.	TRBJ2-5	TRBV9	CASSVAVQETQYF	TGTGCCAGCAGCGTAGCCGTACAAGAGACCCAGTACTTC
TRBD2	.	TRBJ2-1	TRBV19	CASPASGSINEQFF	TGTGCCAGTCCTGCTAGCGGGAGCATTAATGAGCAGTTCTTC
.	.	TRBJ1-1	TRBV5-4	CASSRDPNTEAFF	TGTGCCAGCAGCCGCGACCCGAACACTGAAGCTTTCTTT
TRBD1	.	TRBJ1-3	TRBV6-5	CASSWGQGTSGNTIYF	TGTGCCAGCAGTTGGGGACAGGGGACATCTGGAAACACCATATATTTT
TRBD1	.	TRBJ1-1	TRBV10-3	CAISESRGTGNTEAFF	TGTGCCATCAGTGAGTCGAGAGGGACAGGGAACACTGAAGCTTTCTTT
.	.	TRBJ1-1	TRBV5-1	CASSLAGQSLNTEAFF	TGCGCCAGCAGCTTGGCAGGACAGAGCTTGAACACTGAAGCTTTCTTT
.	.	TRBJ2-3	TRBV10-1	CASSESGAVRGTDTQYF	TGCGCCAGCAGTGAGAGTGGGGCGGTTAGGGGCACAGATACGCAGTATTTT
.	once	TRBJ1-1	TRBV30	CAWSIEVGTEAFF	TGTGCCTGGAGTATCGAGGTGGGGACTGAAGCTTTCTTT
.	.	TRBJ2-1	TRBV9	CASSVRALSSYNEQFF	TGTGCCAGCAGCGTAAGGGCCCTTTCATCCTACAATGAGCAGTTCTTC
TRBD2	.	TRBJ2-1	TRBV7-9	CASSWERGSSYNEQFF	TGTGCCAGCAGCTGGGAGCGGGGGAGCTCTTACAATGAGCAGTTCTTC
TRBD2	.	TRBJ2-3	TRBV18	CASSFSGSLPDTQYF	TGTGCCAGCTCCTTTAGCGGGAGTTTGCCAGATACGCAGTATTTT
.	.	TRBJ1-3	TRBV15	CATRSTPGNTIYF	TGTGCCACCAGATCTACCCCCGGAAACACCATATATTTT
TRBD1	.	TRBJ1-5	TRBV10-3	CAISEPDRGSNQPQHF	TGTGCCATCAGTGAGCCGGACAGGGGTAGCAATCAGCCCCAGCATTTT
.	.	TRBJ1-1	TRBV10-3	CAISTGSLVNTEAFF	TGTGCCATCAGCACAGGGAGCTTAGTGAACACTGAAGCTTTCTTT
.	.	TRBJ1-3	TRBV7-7	CERYRSRNDSGNTIYF	TGTGAACGATACAGGAGCAGAAACGACTCTGGAAACACCATATATTTT
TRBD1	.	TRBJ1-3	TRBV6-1	CASSSGTAGNTIYF	TGTGCCAGCAGCTCCGGGACAGCTGGAAACACCATATATTTT
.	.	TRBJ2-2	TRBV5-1	CASSPSELESTGELFF	TGCGCCAGCAGCCCCTCGGAACTGGAGTCCACCGGGGAGCTGTTTTTT
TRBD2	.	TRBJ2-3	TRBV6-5	CASSYSGGGPDTQYF	TGTGCCAGCAGTTACTCTGGGGGAGGGCCAGATACGCAGTATTTT